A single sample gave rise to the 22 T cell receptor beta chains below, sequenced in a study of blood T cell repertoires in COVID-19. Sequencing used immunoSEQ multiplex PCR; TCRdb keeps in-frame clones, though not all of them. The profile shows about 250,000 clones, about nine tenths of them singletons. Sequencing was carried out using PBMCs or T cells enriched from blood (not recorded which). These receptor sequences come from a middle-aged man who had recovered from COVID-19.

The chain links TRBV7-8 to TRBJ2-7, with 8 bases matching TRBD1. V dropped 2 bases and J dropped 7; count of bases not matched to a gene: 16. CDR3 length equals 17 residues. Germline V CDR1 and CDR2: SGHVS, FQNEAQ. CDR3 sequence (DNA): TGTGCCAGCAGCTTAATGTTAGGTGGACAGGGTTCGGGAGAGCAGTACTTC. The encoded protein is CASSLMLGGQGSGEQYF. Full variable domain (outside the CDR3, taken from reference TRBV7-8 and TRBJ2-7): GAGVSQSPRYKVAKRGQDVALRCDPISGHVSLFWYQQALGQGPEFLTYFQNEAQLDKSGLPSDRFFAERPEGSVSTLKIQRTQQEDSAVYLCASSLMLGGQGSGEQYFGPGTRLTVT.

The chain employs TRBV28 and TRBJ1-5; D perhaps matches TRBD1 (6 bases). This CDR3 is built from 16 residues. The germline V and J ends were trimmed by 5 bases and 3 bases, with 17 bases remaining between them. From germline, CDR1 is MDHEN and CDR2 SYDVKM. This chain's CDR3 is CASSLSTGRTNQPQHF. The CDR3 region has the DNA TGTGCCAGCAGTCTATCGACAGGACGCACCAATCAGCCCCAGCATTTT.

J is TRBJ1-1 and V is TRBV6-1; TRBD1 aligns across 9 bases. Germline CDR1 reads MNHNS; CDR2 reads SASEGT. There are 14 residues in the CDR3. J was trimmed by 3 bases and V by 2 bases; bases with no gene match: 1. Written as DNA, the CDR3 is TGTGCCAGCAGTGAAACAGGGGGCCACACTGAAGCTTTCTTT. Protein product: CASSETGGHTEAFF.

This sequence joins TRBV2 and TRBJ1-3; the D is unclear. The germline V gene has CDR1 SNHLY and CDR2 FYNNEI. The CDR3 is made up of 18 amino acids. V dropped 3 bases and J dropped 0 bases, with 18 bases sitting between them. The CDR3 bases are TGTGCCAGCAGTGATTCCGGCACCTTAACTAGCTCTGGAAACACCATATATTTT. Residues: CASSDSGTLTSSGNTIYF. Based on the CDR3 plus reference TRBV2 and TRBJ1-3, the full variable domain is EPEVTQTPSHQVTQMGQEVILRCVPISNHLYFYWYRQILGQKVEFLVSFYNNEISEKSEIFDDQFSVERPDGSNFTLKIRSTKLEDSAMYFCASSDSGTLTSSGNTIYFGEGSWLTVV.

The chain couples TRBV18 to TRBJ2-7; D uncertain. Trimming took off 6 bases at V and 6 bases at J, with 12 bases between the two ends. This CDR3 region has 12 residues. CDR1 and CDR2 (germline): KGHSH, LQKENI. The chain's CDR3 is CASSSSLGEQYF. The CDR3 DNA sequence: TGTGCCAGCTCCTCATCCCTAGGCGAGCAGTACTTC.

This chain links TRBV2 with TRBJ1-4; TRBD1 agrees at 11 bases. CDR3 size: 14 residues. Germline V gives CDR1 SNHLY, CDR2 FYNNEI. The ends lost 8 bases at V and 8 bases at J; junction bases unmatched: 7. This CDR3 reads CASWRGTGGEKLFF. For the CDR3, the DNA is TGTGCCAGCTGGAGGGGGACAGGGGGAGAAAAACTGTTTTTT.

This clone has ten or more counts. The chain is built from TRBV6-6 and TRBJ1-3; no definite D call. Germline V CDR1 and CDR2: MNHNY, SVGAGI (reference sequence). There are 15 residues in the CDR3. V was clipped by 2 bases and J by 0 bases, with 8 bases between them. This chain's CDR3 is CASSYRSSSGNTIYF. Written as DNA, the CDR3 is TGTGCCAGCAGTTACCGGAGCAGCTCTGGAAACACCATATATTTT.

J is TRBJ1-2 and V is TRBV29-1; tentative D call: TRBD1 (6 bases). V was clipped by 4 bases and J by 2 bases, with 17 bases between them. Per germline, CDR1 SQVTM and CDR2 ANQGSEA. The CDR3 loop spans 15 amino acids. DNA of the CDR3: TGCAGCGTTGTGCAGGACAGCGCTGCAAACTATGGCTACACCTTC. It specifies CSVVQDSAANYGYTF.

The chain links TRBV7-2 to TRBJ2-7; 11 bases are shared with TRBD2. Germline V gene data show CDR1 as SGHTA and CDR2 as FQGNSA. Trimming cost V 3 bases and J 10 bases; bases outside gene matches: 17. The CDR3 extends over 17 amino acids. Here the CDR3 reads CASSLTSGTPAVSEQYF. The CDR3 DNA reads TGTGCCAGCAGCTTGACTAGCGGGACCCCAGCGGTAAGCGAACAGTACTTC.

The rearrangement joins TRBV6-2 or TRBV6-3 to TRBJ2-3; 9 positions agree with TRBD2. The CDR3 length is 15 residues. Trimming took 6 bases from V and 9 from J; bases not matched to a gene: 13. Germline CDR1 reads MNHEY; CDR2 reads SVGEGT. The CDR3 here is CASSPLRGAGGTQYF. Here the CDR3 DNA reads TGTGCCAGCAGCCCCTTACGGGGGGCGGGGGGGACGCAGTATTTT.

The CDR3 sequence: CASRRTSGSYNEQFF. The CDR3 region has the DNA TGTGCCAGCAGACGGACTAGCGGGAGTTACAATGAGCAGTTCTTC. The chain joins TRBV27 to TRBJ2-1; TRBD2 agrees at 13 bases. V lost 6 bases to trimming and J lost 4 bases; unmatched junction nucleotides: 3. The CDR3 loop spans 15 amino acids. The V gene's germline CDR1 is MNHEY and CDR2 SMNVEV (reference sequence).

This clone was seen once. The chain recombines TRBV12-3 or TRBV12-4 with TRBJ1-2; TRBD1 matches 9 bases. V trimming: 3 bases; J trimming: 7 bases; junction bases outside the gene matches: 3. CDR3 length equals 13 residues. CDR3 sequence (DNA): TGTGCCAGCAGTTTCCGGACAGGGGTTGGCTACACCTTC. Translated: CASSFRTGVGYTF.

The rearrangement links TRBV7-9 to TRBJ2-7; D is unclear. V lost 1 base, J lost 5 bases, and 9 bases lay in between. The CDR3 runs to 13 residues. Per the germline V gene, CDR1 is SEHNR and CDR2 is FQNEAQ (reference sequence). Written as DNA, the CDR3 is TGTGCCAGCAGCTTAGGTAGTGCGGACGAGCAGTACTTC. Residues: CASSLGSADEQYF.

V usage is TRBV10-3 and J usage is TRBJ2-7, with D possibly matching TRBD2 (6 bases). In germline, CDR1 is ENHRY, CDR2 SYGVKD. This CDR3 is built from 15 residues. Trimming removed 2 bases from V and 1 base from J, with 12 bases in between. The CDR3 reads CAISETTSTSYEQYF. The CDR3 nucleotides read TGTGCCATCAGTGAGACGACTAGTACTTCCTACGAGCAGTACTTC.

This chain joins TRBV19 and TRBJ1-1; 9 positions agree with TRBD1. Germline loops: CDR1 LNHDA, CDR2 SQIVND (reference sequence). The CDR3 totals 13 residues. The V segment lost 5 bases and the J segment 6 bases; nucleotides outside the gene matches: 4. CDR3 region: CASSRDRESEAFF. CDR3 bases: TGTGCCAGTAGTCGGGACAGGGAGTCTGAAGCTTTCTTT.

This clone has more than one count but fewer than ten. CDR3 nucleotides: TGTGCCAGCTCACCACCCCGGCAGGGGGCGGACACCATATATTTT. This translates into CASSPPRQGADTIYF. This chain links TRBV18 with TRBJ1-3; 8 nucleotides line up with TRBD1. The CDR3 is 15 residues long. After removal of 0 bases from V and 8 bases from J, the junction contained 6 bases not matched to a gene. The germline V gene has CDR1 KGHSH and CDR2 LQKENI.

CDR3 residues: CASSLVPGRNSPLHF. CDR3 bases: TGTGCCAGCAGCTTAGTTCCGGGTAGGAATTCACCCCTCCACTTT. The chain carries TRBV7-2 and TRBJ1-6, with no clear D. Germline lookup yields CDR1 SGHTA and CDR2 FQGNSA. CDR3 size: 15 residues. Between the trimmed V and J ends, which lost 1 base and 7 bases, there was a span of 11 bases. Complete variable domain (other parts from reference TRBV7-2 and TRBJ1-6): GAGVSQSPSNKVTEKGKDVELRCDPISGHTALYWYRQSLGQGLEFLIYFQGNSAPDKSGLPSDRFSAERTGGSVSTLTIQRTQQEDSAVYLCASSLVPGRNSPLHFGNGTRLTVT.

The CDR3 DNA sequence: TGTGCCAGCTCACCACGTCCGGCAGGTGTTTACAACGAGCAGTACTTC. This translates into CASSPRPAGVYNEQYF. The rearrangement joins TRBV18 to TRBJ2-7; D is uncertain. Per germline, CDR1 KGHSH and CDR2 LQKENI. The CDR3 is made up of 16 amino acids. Trimming cost V 1 base and J 5 bases, with 18 bases left between them.

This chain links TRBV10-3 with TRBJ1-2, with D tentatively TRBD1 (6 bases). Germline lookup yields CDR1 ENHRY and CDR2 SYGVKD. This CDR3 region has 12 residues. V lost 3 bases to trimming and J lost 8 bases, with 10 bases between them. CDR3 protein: CAISDEGEGYTF. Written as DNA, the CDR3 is TGTGCCATCAGTGATGAGGGGGAGGGCTACACCTTC.

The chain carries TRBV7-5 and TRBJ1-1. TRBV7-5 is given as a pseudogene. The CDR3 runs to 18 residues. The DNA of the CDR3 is TGTGTCAGAAGCTTAGGGGAGCTAAGAGACCACATGAACACTGAAGCTTTCTTT. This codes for CVRSLGELRDHMNTEAFF.

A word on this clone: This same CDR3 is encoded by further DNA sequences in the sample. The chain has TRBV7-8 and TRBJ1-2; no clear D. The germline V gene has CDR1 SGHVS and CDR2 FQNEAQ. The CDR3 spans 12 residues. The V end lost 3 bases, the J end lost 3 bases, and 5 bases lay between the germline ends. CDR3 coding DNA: TGTGCCAGCAGCTTTTCCGACTATGGCTACACCTTC. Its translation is CASSFSDYGYTF.

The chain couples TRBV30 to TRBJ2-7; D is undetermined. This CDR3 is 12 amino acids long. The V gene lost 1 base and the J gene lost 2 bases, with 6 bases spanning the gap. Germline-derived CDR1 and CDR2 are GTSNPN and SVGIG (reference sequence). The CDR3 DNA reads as TGTGCCTGGAGTGCCTCCCCCTACGAGCAGTACTTC. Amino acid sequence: CAWSASPYEQYF.